Each of the 2 T cell receptor beta chains below was sequenced from the same sample in a study of PD-1 blockade in classical Hodgkin lymphoma. Relapse after autologous stem cell transplantation occurred in every patient, and brentuximab vedotin exposure varied. Assay: immunoSEQ multiplex PCR; the TCRdb copy retains only in-frame clones and omits some. The top ten clones hold 37% of a sample with fewer than 6,500 clones, 70% to 85% of them seen once. Sample: peripheral blood mononuclear cells (PBMCs), taken at baseline. The receptors stem from a human donor with classical Hodgkin lymphoma.

The chain carries TRBV27 and TRBJ1-5; 8 nucleotides match TRBD1. J lost 3 bases, V lost 6 bases, and 7 bases had no gene match. The germline V gene has CDR1 MNHEY and CDR2 SMNVEV (reference sequence). The CDR3 is 15 amino acids. The CDR3 is CASSQDRAFNQPQHF. CDR3 in DNA: TGTGCCAGCAGCCAGGACAGGGCTTTCAATCAGCCCCAGCATTTT.

The chain carries TRBV9 and TRBJ2-1, with D perhaps matching TRBD2 (6 bases). The CDR3 has 15 amino acids. The V end was cut by 0 bases, the J end by 8 bases, with 15 bases between. Germline V gene lookup returns CDR1 SGDLS and CDR2 YYNGEE. The CDR3 spells CASSVGSGAWDEQFF. Written as DNA, the CDR3 is TGTGCCAGCAGCGTAGGCTCGGGAGCCTGGGATGAGCAGTTCTTC. Full variable domain (outside the CDR3, taken from reference TRBV9 and TRBJ2-1): DSGVTQTPKHLITATGQRVTLRCSPRSGDLSVYWYQQSLDQGLQFLIQYYNGEERAKGNILERFSAQQFPDLHSELNLSSLELGDSALYFCASSVGSGAWDEQFFGPGTRLTVL.